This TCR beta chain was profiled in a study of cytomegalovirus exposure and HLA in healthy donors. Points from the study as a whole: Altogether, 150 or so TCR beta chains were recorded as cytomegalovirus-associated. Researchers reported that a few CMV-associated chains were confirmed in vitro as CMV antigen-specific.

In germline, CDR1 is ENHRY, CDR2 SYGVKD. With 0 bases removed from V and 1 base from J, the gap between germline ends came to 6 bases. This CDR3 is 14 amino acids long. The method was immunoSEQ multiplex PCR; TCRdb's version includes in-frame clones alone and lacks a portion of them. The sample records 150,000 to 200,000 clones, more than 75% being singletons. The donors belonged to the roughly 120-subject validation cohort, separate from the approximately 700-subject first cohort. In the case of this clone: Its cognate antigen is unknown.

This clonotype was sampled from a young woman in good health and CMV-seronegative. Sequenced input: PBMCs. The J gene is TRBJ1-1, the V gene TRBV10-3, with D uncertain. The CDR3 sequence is CAISESWANTEAFF. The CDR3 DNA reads TGTGCCATCAGTGAGTCGTGGGCGAACACTGAAGCTTTCTTT.